The next 14 T cell receptor beta chains were all read from a single sample in a study of T cells in narcolepsy. Repertoires were generated with immunoSEQ multiplex PCR, while TCRdb's copy carries only in-frame clones and drops some. Among 27,000 or so clones listed, approximately 80% were seen once. Source material: CD45RA- memory CD4+ T cells from PBMCs. All receptors come from a human donor with narcolepsy.

This clone showed up just a few times. V and J are TRBV5-8 and TRBJ1-6, with TRBD1 matching over 8 bases. The J segment lost 10 bases and the V segment lost 4 bases, leaving 19 bases of the junction unmatched. CDR3 length: 18 residues. Germline V gene lookup returns CDR1 SGHTS and CDR2 YDEGEE. For the CDR3, the DNA is TGTGCCAGCAGCCCCGGACAGGGTTTGGGGTTTACGGCATCACCCCTCCACTTT. This gives the protein CASSPGQGLGFTASPLHF.

The chain carries TRBV25-1 and TRBJ2-7; possible D gene TRBD1, 5 bases. Germline V CDR1 and CDR2: MGHDK, SYGVNS. The V and J ends lost 6 bases and 4 bases respectively, with 16 bases between them. CDR3 length: 14 amino acids. CDR3 residues: CASSPGQGPYEQYF. CDR3 in DNA: TGTGCCAGCAGCCCCGGGCAGGGCCCTTACGAGCAGTACTTC.

The J gene is TRBJ2-3, the V gene TRBV5-4, with TRBD2 matching 12 bases. V shed 4 bases and J 3 bases; nucleotides not matched to a gene: 9. The germline V gene has CDR1 SGHNT and CDR2 YYREEE (reference sequence). The CDR3 runs 17 residues. CDR3 in DNA: TGTGCCAGCAGCCCAGCTAGCGGGAGGGCCTCAACAGATACGCAGTATTTT. The encoded protein is CASSPASGRASTDTQYF.

The rearrangement joins TRBV5-1 to TRBJ1-4; no firm D call. In germline, CDR1 is SGHRS, CDR2 YFSETQ. V lost 4 bases to trimming and J lost 0 bases, with 13 bases between them. CDR3 size: 16 residues. CDR3 nucleotides: TGCGCCAGCAGCCGGGAGACCCCAGCAACTAATGAAAAACTGTTTTTT. Its protein product is CASSRETPATNEKLFF.

This chain uses TRBV7-9 with TRBJ1-2, with 7 bases matching TRBD1. This CDR3 is built from 13 residues. Per germline, CDR1 SEHNR and CDR2 FQNEAQ (reference sequence). V gave up 6 bases and J gave up 6 bases; unmatched junction bases: 7. CDR3 protein: CASSPEGADGYTF. CDR3 bases: TGTGCCAGCAGTCCCGAGGGGGCCGATGGCTACACCTTC.

In this sample, this clone turned up once. The chain is built from TRBV28 and TRBJ2-2; D ambiguous. V was cut by 6 bases and J by 2 bases, with 10 bases left in between. This CDR3 region has 14 residues. Per the germline V gene, CDR1 is MDHEN and CDR2 is SYDVKM. The CDR3: CASRGSINTGELFF. For the CDR3, the DNA is TGTGCCAGCAGAGGCTCTATCAACACCGGGGAGCTGTTTTTT.

The genes are TRBV28 and TRBJ1-2; D not certain. Trimming removed 4 bases from V and 4 bases from J, with 10 bases in between. The CDR3 sequence is 13 residues long. From germline, CDR1 is MDHEN and CDR2 SYDVKM. This chain's CDR3 is CASSWTGSYGYTF. The CDR3 DNA reads as TGTGCCAGCAGTTGGACGGGGAGCTATGGCTACACCTTC.

The rearrangement uses TRBV27 and TRBJ1-6; 7 positions agree with TRBD1. The germline gives CDR1 MNHEY, CDR2 SMNVEV (reference sequence). The CDR3 has 16 amino acids. V trimming: 3 bases; J trimming: 5 bases; junction bases outside the gene matches: 7. The DNA for the CDR3 is TGTGCCAGCAGTTTTCAGGCGGGACAGCATAATTCACCCCTCCACTTT. This encodes CASSFQAGQHNSPLHF.

The chain carries TRBV4-1 and TRBJ2-7, with 9 bases fitting TRBD2. This CDR3 spans 15 amino acids. From germline, CDR1 is MGHRA and CDR2 YSYEKL. The ends lost 0 bases at V and 7 bases at J; junction bases unmatched: 7. CDR3 residues: CASSQDAGGLGEQYF. CDR3 DNA: TGCGCCAGCAGCCAAGATGCGGGAGGGCTAGGGGAGCAGTACTTC.

The chain couples TRBV11-2 to TRBJ2-7, with a tentative D call TRBD2 (6 bases). V was cut by 7 bases and J by 5 bases, with 18 bases left in between. This CDR3 is built from 14 residues. Germline values: CDR1 SGHAT, CDR2 FQNNGV. The CDR3 loop is CASTAGREKDEQYF. The CDR3 DNA reads as TGTGCCAGCACCGCGGGACGGGAGAAAGACGAGCAGTACTTC.

The V call is TRBV5-5, the J call TRBJ1-1; the D is unclear. Germline values: CDR1 SGHKS, CDR2 YYEKEE (reference sequence). Trimming removed 0 bases from V and 1 base from J, with 7 bases in between. This CDR3 has 14 amino acids. The CDR3 sequence is CASSLVPQNTEAFF. The CDR3 bases are TGTGCCAGCAGCTTGGTGCCGCAGAACACTGAAGCTTTCTTT.

This chain connects TRBV5-5 to TRBJ1-5; TRBD1 matches 7 bases. Germline assignment: CDR1 SGHKS and CDR2 YYEKEE (reference sequence). The junction had 4 bases not matched to a gene; V was cut back by 4 bases and J by 3 bases. The CDR3 has 14 residues. This CDR3 reads CASSHGTDNQPQHF. In DNA form, the CDR3 reads TGTGCCAGCAGCCATGGGACAGACAATCAGCCCCAGCATTTT.

The rearrangement links TRBV9 to TRBJ1-6; D remains unclear. Germline CDR1 and CDR2: SGDLS and YYNGEE. The V gene lost 1 base and the J gene lost 7 bases, with 12 bases spanning the gap. This CDR3 has 15 residues. The CDR3 spells CASSVSGVQNSPLHF. The CDR3 DNA follows: TGTGCCAGCAGCGTAAGTGGGGTCCAAAATTCACCCCTCCACTTT.

The rearrangement links TRBV5-4 to TRBJ2-6, with D perhaps matching TRBD1 (5 bases). Trimming left V 0 bases short and J 0 bases short, with 13 bases between. Germline V lookup: CDR1 SGHNT, CDR2 YYREEE (reference sequence). CDR3 length equals 18 residues. The CDR3 sequence is CASSLGGSPSSGANVLTF. The CDR3 DNA reads TGTGCCAGCAGCTTGGGGGGCTCTCCAAGCTCTGGGGCCAACGTCCTGACTTTC.